This TCR beta chain was captured by sequencing in a study of T cell responses to AZD1222 COVID-19 vaccine. General study results and limits: Spike-wide coverage was observed for vaccine-associated CD4 TCRs, with dominant responses at 160-218 and 743-854.

As to this clone: Its antigen remains unidentified.

The V gene lost 1 base and the J gene lost 0 bases, with 16 bases spanning the gap. The CDR3 length is 18 residues. Germline V CDR1 and CDR2: SEHNR, FQNEAQ (reference sequence). Generated by immunoSEQ multiplex PCR, the TCRdb table keeps only in-frame clones and is missing some. The sample records about 140,000 clones, 80% to 95% being singletons. The V and J genes are TRBV7-9 and TRBJ1-3; possibly TRBD1 for D (5 bases). This receptor was identified in an adult in good health. Sample: peripheral blood, taken on day 0 of MenACWY control vaccination. The CDR3, as DNA: TGTGCCAGCAGCTTAGGAGGAGGGGCGAAACACTCTGGAAACACCATATATTTT. It codes for CASSLGGGAKHSGNTIYF.